The 4 T cell receptor beta chains below come from one sample, sequenced in a study of shared clonotypes between healthy human individuals. Selected positively for CCR7 and CD45RO-negative, naive CD8 cells excluded terminally differentiated effector memory CD45RA+ cells. Repertoires were generated with immunoSEQ multiplex PCR, while TCRdb's copy carries only in-frame clones and drops some. The sample has about 1,900,000 clones, just under 95% seen once. The sample was naive CD8+ T cells sorted from blood. Receptors were obtained from a man younger than 35 in good health.

V is TRBV4-1 and J is TRBJ2-7; 7 nucleotides match TRBD2. The CDR3 is 16 amino acids. V gave up 4 bases and J gave up 5 bases; unmatched junction bases: 14. Germline CDR1 reads MGHRA; CDR2 reads YSYEKL. The CDR3 DNA follows: TGCGCCAGCAGCCCCAACCCCGGCGGGAGCGCTAACGAGCAGTACTTC. This codes for CASSPNPGGSANEQYF.

Only one count was recorded for this clone. The J gene is TRBJ2-7, the V gene TRBV7-6; maybe TRBD1 (7 bases). Trimming took 5 bases from V and 4 from J, leaving 15 bases between them. The CDR3 extends over 14 amino acids. CDR1 and CDR2 from the germline V gene are SGHVS and FNYEAQ. This chain's CDR3 is CASSETTGRYEQYF. The CDR3 region has the DNA TGTGCCAGCAGCGAAACGACAGGGAGGTACGAGCAGTACTTC. The variable domain in full, with the rest retrieved from reference TRBV7-6 and TRBJ2-7, is GAGVSQSPRYKVTKRGQDVALRCDPISGHVSLYWYRQALGQGPEFLTYFNYEAQQDKSGLPNDRFSAERPEGSISTLTIQRTEQRDSAMYRCASSETTGRYEQYFGPGTRLTVT.

This clone occurred once. This chain connects TRBV5-1 to TRBJ1-1; D is unresolved. Germline V gives CDR1 SGHRS, CDR2 YFSETQ. CDR3 length equals 13 residues. V was trimmed by 0 bases and J by 7 bases, leaving 10 bases between them. The CDR3 protein is CASSLASEYEAFF. DNA of the CDR3: TGCGCCAGCAGCTTGGCCTCTGAGTATGAAGCTTTCTTT.

This chain uses TRBV7-2 with TRBJ2-5, with TRBD2 matching 10 bases. Germline lookup yields CDR1 SGHTA and CDR2 FQGNSA. The CDR3 runs to 16 residues. With V trimmed by 1 base and J by 5 bases, 7 bases remained unmatched. In DNA form, the CDR3 reads TGTGCCAGCAGCTTAGTTCCTAGCGGGAGTTGGGAGACCCAGTACTTC. Residues: CASSLVPSGSWETQYF.